A single sample gave rise to the 10 T cell receptor beta chains below, sequenced in a study of T-cell memory formation after mild COVID-19. TCRdb reprocessed the 5' RACE reads with MiXCR, giving one entry per CDR3 protein. The sample consists of 250,000 to 350,000 distinct CDR3 sequences, less than 20% of them appearing once. Sequencing input: PBMCs or a T cell subset sorted from them (not recorded which). Source of these receptors: a man aged 18 to 29 who had mild COVID-19 (a few samples of this study predate the infection). Cell type and time point are not known.

This clonotype has just a few counts. This chain joins TRBV7-3 and TRBJ2-1, with 7 bases identical to TRBD2. After removal of 0 bases from V and 9 bases from J, the junction contained 8 bases not matched to a gene. CDR3 size: 15 residues. Germline CDR1 and CDR2: SGHTA and FQGTGA. The CDR3 DNA reads TGTGCCAGCAGCTTAACTTTAGGACTAGTAGGTGAGCAGTTCTTC. Protein product: CASSLTLGLVGEQFF.

This clonotype was counted once. This chain uses TRBV4-3 with TRBJ2-1; no clear D gene. Germline CDR1 is LGHNA and CDR2 is YSLEER. The CDR3 covers 17 residues. Trimming pared 0 bases from V and 0 bases from J, leaving 12 bases between. The CDR3 sequence is CASSQEAATHSYNEQFF. CDR3 bases: TGCGCCAGCAGCCAAGAGGCGGCGACGCACTCCTACAATGAGCAGTTCTTC.

The chain links TRBV5-1 to TRBJ1-1, with TRBD1 identical over 10 bases. Germline assignment: CDR1 SGHRS and CDR2 YFSETQ. This CDR3 has 16 residues. V was pared by 3 bases and J by 0 bases, with 5 bases of the junction left unmatched. The CDR3 nucleotides are TGCGCCAGCAGCTCTGGGACAGGGGCGATGAACACTGAAGCTTTCTTT. Translated: CASSSGTGAMNTEAFF.

This clonotype was counted a few times. This rearrangement joins TRBV27 to TRBJ1-4, with unresolved D. The V gene's germline CDR1 is MNHEY and CDR2 SMNVEV (reference sequence). V shed 0 bases and J shed 4 bases, with 12 bases lying between them. This CDR3 contains 16 residues. The CDR3 coding sequence is TGTGCCAGCAGTTTATCACCAGCACAGATTAATGAAAAACTGTTTTTT. Translating gives CASSLSPAQINEKLFF.

The chain uses TRBV6-6 and TRBJ2-5; TRBD2 agrees at 9 bases. The V and J ends lost 6 bases and 2 bases, in that order; junction bases with no gene match: 4. Germline V gene sequence: CDR1 MNHNY, CDR2 SVGAGI (reference sequence). This CDR3 has 14 residues. The CDR3 DNA reads as TGTGCCAGCAGGCGGGGGGGAGATCAAGAGACCCAGTACTTC. Its translation: CASRRGGDQETQYF.

This clonotype was observed a few times. The chain is built from TRBV12-3 or TRBV12-4 and TRBJ2-6, with D perhaps TRBD1 (6 bases). The CDR3 consists of 16 residues. V shed 6 bases and J shed 1 base, with 13 bases lying between them. For the CDR3, the DNA is TGTGCCAGCAGCCAATCAGGACAGTCTGGGGCCAACGTCCTGACTTTC. Residues: CASSQSGQSGANVLTF.

Only a few counts were recorded for this clonotype. J is TRBJ2-5 and V is TRBV7-9, with D possibly matching TRBD1 (6 bases). This CDR3 has 13 residues. Germline V CDR1 and CDR2: SEHNR, FQNEAQ (reference sequence). The V end lost 3 bases, the J end lost 5 bases, and 10 bases lay between the germline ends. The CDR3 loop reads CASSFTGWETQYF. The CDR3 bases are TGTGCCAGCAGCTTCACAGGGTGGGAGACCCAGTACTTC.

The V gene is TRBV6-1, the J gene TRBJ2-1; D remains ambiguous. V lost 5 bases and J 7 bases, leaving 9 bases between the germline ends. This CDR3 has 12 amino acids. CDR1 and CDR2 from the germline V gene are MNHNS and SASEGT. The CDR3 nucleotides are TGTGCCAGCAGTCCACATAGAAATGAGCAGTTCTTC. It translates to CASSPHRNEQFF.

The V gene is TRBV4-2, the J gene TRBJ2-3; TRBD2 aligns across 8 bases. The V segment lost 4 bases and the J segment 6 bases; nucleotides outside the gene matches: 9. The CDR3 totals 15 residues. Germline V CDR1 and CDR2: LGHNA, YNFKEQ. CDR3 DNA: TGTGCCAGCAGCCCCCGGACTAGCAAAGGGGATACGCAGTATTTT. It codes for CASSPRTSKGDTQYF.

The rearrangement uses TRBV20-1 and TRBJ1-1; D may be TRBD1 (6 bases). The CDR3 length is 13 residues. Trimming cost V 6 bases and J 5 bases, with 16 bases left between them. Germline-derived CDR1 and CDR2 are DFQATT and SNEGSKA (reference sequence). CDR3 DNA sequence: TGCAGTGCGCCCGCCAGGGGCCGAACTGAAGCTTTCTTT. This sequence encodes CSAPARGRTEAFF.